The T cell receptor beta chain under discussion was sequenced for a study of T cell responses to AZD1222 COVID-19 vaccine. Here immunoSEQ multiplex PCR was the method, and the copy in TCRdb shows in-frame clones only, minus some. The sample carries roughly 150,000 clones, approximately 91% recorded once. V was clipped by 2 bases and J by 2 bases, with 13 bases between them. The CDR3 spans 15 residues. Germline-derived CDR1 and CDR2 are SEHNR and FQNEAQ (reference sequence). The genes are TRBV7-9 and TRBJ2-7; D tentatively fits TRBD1 or TRBD2 (5 bases each). This sample comprised peripheral blood, obtained 28 days after the second AZD1222 dose. The receptor was isolated from an adult who received the AZD1222 COVID-19 vaccine. The CDR3 bases are TGTGCCAGCAGCTTAACCCGGGACGCAGCCTACGAGCAGTACTTC. The encoded protein is CASSLTRDAAYEQYF. Using reference TRBV7-9 and TRBJ2-7 for the parts outside the CDR3, the full variable domain is DTGVSQNPRHKITKRGQNVTFRCDPISEHNRLYWYRQTLGQGPEFLTYFQNEAQLEKSRLLSDRFSAERPKGSFSTLEIQRTEQGDSAMYLCASSLTRDAAYEQYFGPGTRLTVT.